This TCR beta chain stems from a study of T cell responses to AZD1222 COVID-19 vaccine. Study-level background: Second-dose schedules of about 4 or about 12 weeks were combined.

The repertoire was sequenced with immunoSEQ multiplex PCR; TCRdb's copy has only in-frame clones and lacks some. The table shows 120,000 or so clones, with 85% to 90% occurring only once. CDR3 length: 15 amino acids. Germline V CDR1 and CDR2: SGHDT, YYEEEE. The V and J ends lost 4 bases and 5 bases respectively, with 18 bases between them. This specimen consisted of peripheral blood, obtained on day 0 of AZD1222 vaccination. The receptor comes from an adult in good health. The chain employs TRBV5-6 and TRBJ2-5, with D possibly TRBD1 on 6 matching bases. DNA for the CDR3: TGTGCCAGCAGCCGCTTGTATATGGGGGCGGAGACCCAGTACTTC. It yields the protein CASSRLYMGAETQYF.